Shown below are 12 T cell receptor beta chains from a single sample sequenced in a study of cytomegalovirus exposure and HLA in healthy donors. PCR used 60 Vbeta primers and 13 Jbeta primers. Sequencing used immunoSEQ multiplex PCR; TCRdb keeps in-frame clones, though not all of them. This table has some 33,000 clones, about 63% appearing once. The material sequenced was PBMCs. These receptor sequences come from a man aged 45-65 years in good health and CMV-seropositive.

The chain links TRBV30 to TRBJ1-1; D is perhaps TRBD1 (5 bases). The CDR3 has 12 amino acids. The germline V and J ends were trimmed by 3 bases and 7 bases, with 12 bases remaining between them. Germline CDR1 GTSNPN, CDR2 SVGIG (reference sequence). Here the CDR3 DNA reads TGTGCCTGGAGCAATTGGGGCAATGAAGCTTTCTTT. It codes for CAWSNWGNEAFF.

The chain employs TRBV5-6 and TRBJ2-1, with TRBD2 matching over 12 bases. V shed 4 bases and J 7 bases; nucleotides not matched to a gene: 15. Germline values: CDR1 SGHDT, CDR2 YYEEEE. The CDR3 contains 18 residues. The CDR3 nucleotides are TGTGCCAGCAGCCGGCGGACTAGCGGGATCTCGTCTCGGAATGAGCAGTTCTTC. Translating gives CASSRRTSGISSRNEQFF.

CDR3 DNA sequence: TGTGCCAGCAGGGGACAGGGGGTGCGACAGCCCCAGCATTTT. It yields the protein CASRGQGVRQPQHF. V is TRBV27 and J is TRBJ1-5; 11 nucleotides match TRBD1. Germline CDR1 reads MNHEY; CDR2 reads SMNVEV (reference sequence). After removal of 6 bases from V and 7 bases from J, the junction contained 5 bases not matched to a gene. The CDR3 runs to 14 residues.

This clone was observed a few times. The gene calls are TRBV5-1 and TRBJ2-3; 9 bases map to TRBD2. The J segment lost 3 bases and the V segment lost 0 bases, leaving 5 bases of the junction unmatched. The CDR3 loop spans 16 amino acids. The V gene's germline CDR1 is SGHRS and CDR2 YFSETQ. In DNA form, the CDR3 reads TGCGCCAGCAGCTTGGTTCTCGCGGGGGGGACAGATACGCAGTATTTT. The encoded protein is CASSLVLAGGTDTQYF.

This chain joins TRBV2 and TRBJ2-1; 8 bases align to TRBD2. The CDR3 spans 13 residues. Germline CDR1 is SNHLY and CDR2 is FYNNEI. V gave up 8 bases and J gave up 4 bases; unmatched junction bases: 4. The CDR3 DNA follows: TGTGCCAGCGCGCCTAGCGGGTACAATGAGCAGTTCTTC. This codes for CASAPSGYNEQFF.

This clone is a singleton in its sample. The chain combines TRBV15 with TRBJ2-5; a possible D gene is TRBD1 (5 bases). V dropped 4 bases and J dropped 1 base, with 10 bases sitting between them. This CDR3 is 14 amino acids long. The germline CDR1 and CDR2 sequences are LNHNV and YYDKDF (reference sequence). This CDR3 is CATSTAGAQETQYF. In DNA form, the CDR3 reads TGTGCCACCAGCACCGCTGGGGCCCAAGAGACCCAGTACTTC.

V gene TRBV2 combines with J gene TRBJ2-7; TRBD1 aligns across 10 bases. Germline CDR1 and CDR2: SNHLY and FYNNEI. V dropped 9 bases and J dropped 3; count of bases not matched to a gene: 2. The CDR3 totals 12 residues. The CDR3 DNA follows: TGTGCCAGTCGGACAGGGGGCTACGAGCAGTACTTC. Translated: CASRTGGYEQYF. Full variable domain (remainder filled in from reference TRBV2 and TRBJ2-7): EPEVTQTPSHQVTQMGQEVILRCVPISNHLYFYWYRQILGQKVEFLVSFYNNEISEKSEIFDDQFSVERPDGSNFTLKIRSTKLEDSAMYFCASRTGGYEQYFGPGTRLTVT.

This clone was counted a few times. The CDR3 region is CASSEVQGVEQYF. CDR3 DNA sequence: TGTGCCAGCAGTGAAGTACAGGGGGTGGAGCAGTACTTC. V and J are TRBV6-1 and TRBJ2-7, with 8 bases fitting TRBD1. From germline, CDR1 is MNHNS and CDR2 SASEGT. After removal of 1 base from V and 7 bases from J, the junction contained 3 bases not matched to a gene. The length of the CDR3 is 13 residues.

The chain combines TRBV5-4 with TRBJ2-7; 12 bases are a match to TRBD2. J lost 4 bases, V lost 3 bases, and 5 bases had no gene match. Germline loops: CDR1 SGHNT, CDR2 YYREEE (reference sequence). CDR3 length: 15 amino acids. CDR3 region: CASSSGLAGLYEQYF. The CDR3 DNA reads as TGTGCCAGCAGCTCCGGACTAGCGGGGTTATACGAGCAGTACTTC.

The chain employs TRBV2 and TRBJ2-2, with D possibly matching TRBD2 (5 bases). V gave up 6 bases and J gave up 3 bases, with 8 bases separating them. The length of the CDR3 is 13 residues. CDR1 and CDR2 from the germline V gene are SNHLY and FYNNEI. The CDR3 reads CASSADYTGELFF. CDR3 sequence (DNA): TGTGCCAGCAGCGCGGACTACACCGGGGAGCTGTTTTTT.

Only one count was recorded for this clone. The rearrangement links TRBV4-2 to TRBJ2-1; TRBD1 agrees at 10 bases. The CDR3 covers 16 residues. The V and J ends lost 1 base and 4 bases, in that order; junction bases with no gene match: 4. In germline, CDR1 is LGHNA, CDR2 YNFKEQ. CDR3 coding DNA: TGTGCCAGCAGCCAAGTCCCGGGACAGGGGTACAATGAGCAGTTCTTC. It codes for CASSQVPGQGYNEQFF.

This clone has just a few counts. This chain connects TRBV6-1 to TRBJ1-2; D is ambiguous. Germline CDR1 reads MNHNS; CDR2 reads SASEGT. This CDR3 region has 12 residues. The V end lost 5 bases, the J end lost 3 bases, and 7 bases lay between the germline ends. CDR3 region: CASSSRDYGYTF. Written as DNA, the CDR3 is TGTGCCAGCAGTAGCCGGGACTATGGCTACACCTTC.